This T cell receptor (beta chain) was captured by sequencing in a study of monozygotic twins with inflammatory bowel disease. The CDR3 runs 13 residues. Germline V gives CDR1 SGHTA, CDR2 FQGNSA. TCRdb re-called the 5' RACE reads, yielding one record per CDR3 amino acid sequence without DNA. This sample's table has about 300,000 distinct CDR3 sequences. Sequenced: blood. The rearrangement links TRBV7-2 to TRBJ2-7. The sequence was collected from a human donor with ulcerative colitis or Crohn's disease, or a healthy co-twin of an affected twin (not recorded which). CDR3 amino acids: CASSLEFTYEQYF.